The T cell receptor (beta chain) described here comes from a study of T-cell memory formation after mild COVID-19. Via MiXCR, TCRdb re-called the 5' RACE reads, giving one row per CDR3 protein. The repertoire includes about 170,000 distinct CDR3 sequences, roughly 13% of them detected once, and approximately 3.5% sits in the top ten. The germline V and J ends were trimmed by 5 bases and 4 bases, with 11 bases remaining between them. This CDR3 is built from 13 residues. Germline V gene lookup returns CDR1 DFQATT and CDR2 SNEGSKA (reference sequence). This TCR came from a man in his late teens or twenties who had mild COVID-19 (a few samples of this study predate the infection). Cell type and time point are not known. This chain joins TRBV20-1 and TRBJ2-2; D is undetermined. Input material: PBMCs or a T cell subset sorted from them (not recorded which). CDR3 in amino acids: CSAQLVSTGELFF. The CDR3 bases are TGCAGTGCTCAACTGGTTAGCACCGGGGAGCTGTTTTTT.